The clone carrying this T cell receptor (beta chain) showed up just a few times. Its cognate antigen is unknown. Assembly of TCR beta libraries relied on iRepertoire HTBI primers together with Arm-PCR of CDR3 regions. TCRdb ran MiXCR on the multiplex PCR reads and lists one entry per CDR3 protein. Of 650,000 to 700,000 distinct CDR3 sequences in the sample, around 30% are singletons; the top ten hold under 55%. Indicated time point: persistent/refractory GD, antithyroid drugs over 5 years with positive TRAb. PBMCs were the source of the RNA used for TCR sequencing. The data are from a study of regulatory T cells in long-lasting Graves disease. Study summary: Positivity for TSH receptor antibodies plus over 5 years of antithyroid drugs meant persistent Graves' disease.

Study results and caveats: New patients shared 800 to 1,000 public clonotypes, fewer than the roughly 2,500 shared by persistent patients. Patients with persistent Graves' had lower TCR diversity than newly diagnosed patients. Preferential use of TRBV28, TRBJ1-2 and TRBJ2-5 was seen in persistent disease.

Unmatched junction bases numbered 12, after V lost 7 bases and J lost 8 bases. This CDR3 is built from 15 residues. CDR1 is SNHLY and CDR2 is FYNNEI in the germline V gene. The sample was peripheral blood mononuclear cells (PBMCs), taken when the disease was refractory, from a patient treated with antithyroid drugs. The chain has TRBV2 and TRBJ2-4; TRBD2 matches at 9 bases. This TCR was recovered from a female donor with Graves disease. The CDR3 loop is CASTSASGKGDIQYF. The CDR3 DNA reads as TGTGCCAGCACCTCGGCTAGCGGGAAGGGAGACATTCAGTACTTC.